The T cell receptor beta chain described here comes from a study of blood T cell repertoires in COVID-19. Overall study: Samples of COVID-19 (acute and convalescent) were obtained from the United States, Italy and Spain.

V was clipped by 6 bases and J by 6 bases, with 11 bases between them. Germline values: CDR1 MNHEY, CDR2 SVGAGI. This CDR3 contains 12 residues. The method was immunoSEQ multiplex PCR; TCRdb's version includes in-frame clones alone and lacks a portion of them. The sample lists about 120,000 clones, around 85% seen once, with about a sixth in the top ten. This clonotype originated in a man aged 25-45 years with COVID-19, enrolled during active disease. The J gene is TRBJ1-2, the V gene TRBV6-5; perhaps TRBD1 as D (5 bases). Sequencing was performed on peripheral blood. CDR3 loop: CASRWQGDGYTF. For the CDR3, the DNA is TGTGCCAGCAGGTGGCAGGGCGATGGCTACACCTTC.